The 2 T cell receptor beta chains below come from one sample, sequenced in a study of T cell repertoires in cytomegalovirus infection. TCRdb re-called the reads through MiXCR, storing one row per CDR3 protein. The table records approximately 1,000,000 distinct CDR3 sequences, roughly 30% of them present only once. No antigen has been identified for these receptors. This material consisted of cultured CD8+ T cells from PBMCs, taken from culture after CMV antigen stimulation. Every receptor here comes from a human donor in good health (CMV status not recorded). Some clones in this sample may be carry-over from other donors' samples.

This clonotype turned up a few times. The V call is TRBV6-4, the J call TRBJ2-1; TRBD2 is a possible D gene (6 bases). V was cut by 0 bases and J by 16 bases, with 16 bases left in between. The CDR3 runs 13 residues. CDR1 is MRHNA, CDR2 SNTAGT, per germline. CDR3 sequence: CASSDSYGGAIFF. The DNA for the CDR3 is TGTGCCAGCAGTGACTCGTACGGCGGGGCGATCTTCTTC.

As concerns this clonotype: Compared with germline, one end of the junction differs, possibly owing to a read error. V is TRBV12-3 or TRBV12-4 and J is TRBJ2-3; D remains unclear. The CDR3 extends over 13 amino acids. The CDR3 region is CANSQTWADTQYF. Here the CDR3 DNA reads TGTGCCAACAGTCAGACATGGGCAGATACGCAGTATTTT.